The sample holds a few counts of the clone carrying this T cell receptor beta chain. This entry comes from a study of blood T cell repertoires in COVID-19. Across the whole study: The United States, Italy and Spain provided the acute and convalescent COVID-19 samples. From T cells, B-cell-depleted T cells, or PBMCs came the material, which was cDNA or gDNA.

Per the germline V gene, CDR1 is MGHRA and CDR2 is YSYEKL. CDR3 length equals 14 residues. Deletions cut 4 bases from V and 8 bases from J, with 14 bases between. In the original processing: From reference gene primer amplification, estimates of nucleated cell counts were derived. The repertoire was sequenced with immunoSEQ multiplex PCR; TCRdb's copy has only in-frame clones and lacks some. V and J calls and clone size are copied from that table; D and trimming were computed from the DNA. The sample records around 53,000 clones, 75% to 80% being singletons. This chain joins TRBV4-1 and TRBJ2-2; D may be TRBD1 (6 bases). The specimen sequenced was peripheral blood. The clonotype was recovered from a man aged 70 or older with active or convalescent COVID-19. CDR3 DNA: TGCGCCAGCAGCCTACCTGGGGGCACGGGGGAGCTGTTTTTT. Translated, it gives CASSLPGGTGELFF.